These T cell receptor beta chains were read from a single sample in a study of beta chain features in type 1 diabetes. Profiling relied on immunoSEQ multiplex PCR, and the TCRdb table lists in-frame clones only, not all of them. The table lists 640,000 or so clones, over 11% of them singletons, with approximately 0.042% in the top ten. Sample: naive CD4+ T cells from blood. These receptors were collected from a young man with type 1 diabetes. CDR3s include the opening cysteine and the closing phenylalanine or tryptophan. The D gene is left open where the match is weak. Part of the rows lack a size; the others show once, few, many or a class for expanded clones.

>TRBV25-1|few|TRBJ1-1|NA
TGTGCCAGCAGTGAGGATAGGGGTTACACTGAAGCTTTCTTT
CASSEDRGYTEAFF
>TRBV30|NA|TRBJ1-4|NA
TGTGCCTGGAGTGTACGGGGATCCCAGAGGGAAAAACTGTTTTTT
CAWSVRGSQREKLFF
>TRBV7-2|NA|TRBJ2-6|TRBD2
TGTGCCAGCAGCTTGCCGACTAGCGGGGGGGCCTCTGGGGCCAACGTCCTGACTTTC
CASSLPTSGGASGANVLTF
>TRBV6-5|NA|TRBJ2-7|TRBD1
TGTGCCAGCAGAGAGACAGGGGATGGCTACTACGAGCAGTACTTC
CASRETGDGYYEQYF
>TRBV6-5|NA|TRBJ2-2|TRBD1
TGTGCCAGCAGTTACCAGGGACAGTACACCGGGGAGCTGTTTTTT
CASSYQGQYTGELFF
>TRBV27|NA|TRBJ1-2|NA
TGTGCCAGCAGTTTTGGGTCAGGGAACTATGGCTACACCTTC
CASSFGSGNYGYTF
>TRBV4-1|few|TRBJ2-1|TRBD2
TGCGCCAGCAGCCAATTAGCGGGAGGGTCCTACAATGAGCAGTTCTTC
CASSQLAGGSYNEQFF
>TRBV30|few|TRBJ1-5|NA
TGTGCCTGGAGATCCCCTGACAGGAGCAATCAGCCCCAGCATTTT
CAWRSPDRSNQPQHF
>TRBV28|few|TRBJ2-5|NA
TGTGCCAGCAGTTCCAGTCCGGTAGACCAGTACTTC
CASSSSPVDQYF
>TRBV6-1|NA|TRBJ1-2|NA
TGTGCCAGCAGTTGGGACACCCTGCCGGGCTATGGCTACACCTTC
CASSWDTLPGYGYTF
>TRBV9|few|TRBJ2-4|NA
TGTGCCAGCAGCGTAAGTCCAGATGGCAAAAACATTCAGTACTTC
CASSVSPDGKNIQYF
>TRBV6-6|NA|TRBJ1-5|TRBD1
TGTGCCAGCAGTTCCGACAGGGGGCGGCCCCAGCATTTT
CASSSDRGRPQHF
>TRBV14|few|TRBJ1-1|NA
TGTGCCAGCAGCCCCCCCTTTCAGCCTGGGGCTTTCTTT
CASSPPFQPGAFF
>TRBV10-3|NA|TRBJ2-3|NA
TGTGCCATCAAGTCAACGGGGCCAAGCACAGATACGCAGTATTTT
CAIKSTGPSTDTQYF
>TRBV7-9|NA|TRBJ2-3|NA
TGTGCCAGCAGCCCATACACAGATACGCAGTATTTT
CASSPYTDTQYF
>TRBV7-2|NA|TRBJ2-7|TRBD2
TGTGCCAGCAGCTCAGTCGGGACTAGCGGGTACGAGCAGTACTTC
CASSSVGTSGYEQYF
>TRBV6-1|few|TRBJ2-1|TRBD2
TGTGCCAGCAGTGAAATGAGGTCTAGCGGTCCGGGAGAGCAGTTCTTC
CASSEMRSSGPGEQFF